This T cell receptor beta chain was sequenced during a study of shared clonotypes between healthy human individuals. General study findings and limits: Limitation of the genetic and exposure-history diversity represented came from the few donors. Relative to their counterparts shared across all four donors, non-shared clonotypes exhibited diminished generation probabilities.

With respect to this clone: No antigen is known for it.

This table comes from immunoSEQ multiplex PCR, and its TCRdb copy is limited to in-frame clones, with some not included. The sample records roughly 2.5 million clones, over 85% being singletons. Germline loops: CDR1 SGHNT, CDR2 YYREEE (reference sequence). There are 14 residues in the CDR3. After removal of 0 bases from V and 6 bases from J, the junction contained 6 bases not matched to a gene. Sequences were obtained from naive CD4+ T cells sorted from blood. Subset here: CD45RA+ positively selected. This sequence joins TRBV5-4 and TRBJ2-7; 7 bases line up with TRBD2. The TCR comes from a man between 18 and 29 years old in good health. CDR3 nucleotides: TGTGCCAGCAGCTTGGAAGCGGGAATCACCGAGCAGTACTTC. Protein sequence: CASSLEAGITEQYF.